The 4 T cell receptor beta chains given below trace back to one sample, sequenced in a study of regulatory T cells in long-lasting Graves disease. iRepertoire HTBI primers and Arm-PCR of CDR3 regions built TCR beta libraries. In TCRdb, the multiplex PCR reads were re-called with MiXCR into one record per CDR3 protein. The sample holds 380,000 or so distinct CDR3 sequences, around 16% seen once. Noted time point: newly diagnosed GD, antithyroid drugs for less than 3 months. RNA from PBMCs was the source of the TCR library. The same data also contributed to another study, on T cells in Graves' hyperthyroidism and ophthalmopathy.

The source was peripheral blood mononuclear cells (PBMCs), collected at new diagnosis, from a patient treated with antithyroid drugs. Source of these receptors: a woman between 18 and 29 years old with Graves disease.

This clonotype was recorded many times. This sequence joins TRBV10-3 and TRBJ1-2; D gene ambiguous. CDR3 length: 16 amino acids. Germline assignment: CDR1 ENHRY and CDR2 SYGVKD. Trimming shortened V by 10 bases and J by 0 bases, and 21 bases separated the two germline ends. CDR3 in DNA: TGTGCCAACCCGCTCTCCGCGGCCCCCGCTAACTATGGCTACACCTTC. This gives the protein CANPLSAAPANYGYTF.

Many counts were recorded for this clonotype. The chain uses TRBV20-1 and TRBJ1-1; D unclear. CDR3 length equals 12 residues. Germline V lookup: CDR1 DFQATT, CDR2 SNEGSKA (reference sequence). CDR3 nucleotide sequence: TGCACCAGTGCCCCCACACGGACTGAAGCTTTCTTT. Amino acids: CTSAPTRTEAFF.

This clonotype was seen many times. J is TRBJ2-1 and V is TRBV7-3; 14 bases agree with TRBD2. The CDR3 contains 15 residues. From germline, CDR1 is SGHTA and CDR2 FQGTGA. Trimming cost V 6 bases and J 7 bases; bases outside gene matches: 5. The CDR3 is CASSPRTSGGNEQFF. CDR3 nucleotides: TGTGCCAGCAGTCCCAGGACTAGCGGGGGGAATGAGCAGTTCTTC.

CDR3 in amino acids: CASGLTGTDSPLHF. In DNA, the CDR3 is TGTGCCAGCGGACTAACAGGGACTGACTCACCCCTCCACTTT. V is TRBV9 and J is TRBJ1-6; D is perhaps TRBD1 (6 bases). The germline V and J ends were trimmed by 7 bases and 10 bases, with 18 bases remaining between them. CDR3 length: 14 residues. CDR1 is SGDLS, CDR2 YYNGEE, per germline.